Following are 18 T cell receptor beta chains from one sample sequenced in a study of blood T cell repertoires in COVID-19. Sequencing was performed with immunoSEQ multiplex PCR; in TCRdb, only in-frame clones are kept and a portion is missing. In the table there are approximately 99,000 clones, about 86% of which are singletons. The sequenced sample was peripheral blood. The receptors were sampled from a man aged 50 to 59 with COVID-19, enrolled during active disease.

CDR3 nucleotide sequence: TGTGCCAGCAGCGTAGGGGCCCAGGGGTTAGGAGAGACCCAGTACTTC. Encoded protein: CASSVGAQGLGETQYF. V and J are TRBV9 and TRBJ2-5; the D gene is possibly TRBD1 (6 bases). Germline-derived CDR1 and CDR2 are SGDLS and YYNGEE. V lost 0 bases and J lost 4, with 16 bases in between. This CDR3 spans 16 amino acids.

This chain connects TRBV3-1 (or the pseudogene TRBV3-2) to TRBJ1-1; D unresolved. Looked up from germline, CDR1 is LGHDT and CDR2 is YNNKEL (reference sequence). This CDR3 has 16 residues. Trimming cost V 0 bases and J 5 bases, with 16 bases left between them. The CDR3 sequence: CASSQDLSPRWTEAFF. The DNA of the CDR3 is TGTGCCAGCAGCCAAGATTTGAGCCCCAGGTGGACTGAAGCTTTCTTT.

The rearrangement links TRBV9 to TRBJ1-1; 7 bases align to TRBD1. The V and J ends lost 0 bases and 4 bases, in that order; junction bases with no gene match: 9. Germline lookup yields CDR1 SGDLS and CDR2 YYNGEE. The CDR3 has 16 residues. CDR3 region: CASSVGVGQALTEAFF. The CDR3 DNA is TGTGCCAGCAGCGTAGGGGTTGGACAGGCCCTCACTGAAGCTTTCTTT.

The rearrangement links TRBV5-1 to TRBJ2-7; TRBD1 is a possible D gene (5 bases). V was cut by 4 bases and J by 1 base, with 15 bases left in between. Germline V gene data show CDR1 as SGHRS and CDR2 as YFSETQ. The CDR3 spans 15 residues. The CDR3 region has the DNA TGCGCCAGCAGCCAGCAGGGCACCGCTTCCTACGAGCAGTACTTC. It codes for CASSQQGTASYEQYF.

The CDR3 here is CASSLVPNSNQPQHF. The CDR3 DNA reads as TGTGCCAGCAGCCTAGTCCCGAATAGCAATCAGCCCCAGCATTTT. The chain recombines TRBV5-5 with TRBJ1-5, with D unresolved. V lost 4 bases to trimming and J lost 0 bases, with 11 bases between them. Looked up from germline, CDR1 is SGHKS and CDR2 is YYEKEE (reference sequence). CDR3 length: 15 amino acids.

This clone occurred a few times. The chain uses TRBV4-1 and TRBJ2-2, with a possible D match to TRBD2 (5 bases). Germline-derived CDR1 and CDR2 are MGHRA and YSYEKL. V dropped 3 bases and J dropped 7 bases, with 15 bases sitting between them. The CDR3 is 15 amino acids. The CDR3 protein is CASSHRTASDGELFF. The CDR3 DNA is TGCGCCAGCAGCCATCGGACTGCCTCCGACGGGGAGCTGTTTTTT.

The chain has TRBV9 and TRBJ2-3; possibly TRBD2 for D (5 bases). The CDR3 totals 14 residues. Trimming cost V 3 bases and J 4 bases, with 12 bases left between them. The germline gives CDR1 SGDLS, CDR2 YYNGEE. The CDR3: CASSGIAGPDTQYF. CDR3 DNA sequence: TGTGCCAGCAGCGGGATCGCGGGCCCAGATACGCAGTATTTT.

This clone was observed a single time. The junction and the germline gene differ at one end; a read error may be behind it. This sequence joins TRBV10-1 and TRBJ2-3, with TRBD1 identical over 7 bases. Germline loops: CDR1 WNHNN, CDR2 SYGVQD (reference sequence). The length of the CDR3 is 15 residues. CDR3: CASSESVGRGNTQYF. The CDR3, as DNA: TGCGCCAGCAGCGAGTCCGTTGGCAGGGGGAATACGCAGTATTTT.

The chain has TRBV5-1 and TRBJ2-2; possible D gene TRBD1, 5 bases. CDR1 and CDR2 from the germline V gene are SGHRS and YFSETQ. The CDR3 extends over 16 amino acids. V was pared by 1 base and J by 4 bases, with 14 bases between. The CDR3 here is CASSLTGPTGTGELFF. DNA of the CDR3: TGCGCCAGCAGCTTGACAGGTCCGACGGGCACCGGGGAGCTGTTTTTT. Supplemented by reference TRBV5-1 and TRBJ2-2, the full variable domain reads KAGVTQTPRYLIKTRGQQVTLSCSPISGHRSVSWYQQTPGQGLQFLFEYFSETQRNKGNFPGRFSGRQFSNSRSEMNVSTLELGDSALYLCASSLTGPTGTGELFFGEGSRLTVL.

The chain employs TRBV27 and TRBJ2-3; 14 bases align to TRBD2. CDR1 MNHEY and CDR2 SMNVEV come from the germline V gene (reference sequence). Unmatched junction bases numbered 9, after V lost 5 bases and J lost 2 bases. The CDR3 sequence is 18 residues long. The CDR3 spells CASSLRLTSGGVTDTQYF. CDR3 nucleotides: TGTGCCAGCAGTCTTAGACTGACTAGCGGGGGGGTCACAGATACGCAGTATTTT.

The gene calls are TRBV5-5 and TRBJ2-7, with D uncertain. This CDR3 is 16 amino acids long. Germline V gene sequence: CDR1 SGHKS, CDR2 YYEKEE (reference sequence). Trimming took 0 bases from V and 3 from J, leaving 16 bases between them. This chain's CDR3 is CASSLADGQPLYEQYF. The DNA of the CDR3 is TGTGCCAGCAGCTTGGCCGATGGGCAGCCTCTCTACGAGCAGTACTTC.

Written as DNA, the CDR3 is TGTGCCAGCAGCCACCCAGGGGCGTCGGGGGAGACCCAGTACTTC. It yields the protein CASSHPGASGETQYF. This sequence joins TRBV5-6 and TRBJ2-5; D may be TRBD1 (6 bases). The CDR3 loop spans 15 amino acids. V lost 4 bases, J lost 5 bases, and 18 bases lay in between. Looked up from germline, CDR1 is SGHDT and CDR2 is YYEEEE. Based on the CDR3 plus reference TRBV5-6 and TRBJ2-5, the full variable domain is DAGVTQSPTHLIKTRGQQVTLRCSPKSGHDTVSWYQQALGQGPQFIFQYYEEEERQRGNFPDRFSGHQFPNYSSELNVNALLLGDSALYLCASSHPGASGETQYFGPGTRLLVL.

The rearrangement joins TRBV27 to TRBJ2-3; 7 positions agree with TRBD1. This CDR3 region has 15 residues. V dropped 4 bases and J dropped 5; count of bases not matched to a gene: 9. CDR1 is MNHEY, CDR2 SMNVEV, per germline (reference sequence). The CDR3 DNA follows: TGTGCCAGCAGTTCCGACAGGGTCCTCGGAGATACGCAGTATTTT. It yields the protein CASSSDRVLGDTQYF.

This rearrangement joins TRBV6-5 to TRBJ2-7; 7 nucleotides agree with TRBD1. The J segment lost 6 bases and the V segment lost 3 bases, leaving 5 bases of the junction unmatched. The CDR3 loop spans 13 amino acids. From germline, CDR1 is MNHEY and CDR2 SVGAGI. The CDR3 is CASSYVRGFEQYF. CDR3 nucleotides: TGTGCCAGCAGTTATGTCAGGGGGTTCGAGCAGTACTTC.

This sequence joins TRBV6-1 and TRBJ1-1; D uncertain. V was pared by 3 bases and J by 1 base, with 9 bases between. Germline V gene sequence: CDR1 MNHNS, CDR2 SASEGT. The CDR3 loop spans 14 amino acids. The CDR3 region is CASSDAAPNTEAFF. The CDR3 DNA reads TGTGCCAGCAGTGATGCAGCGCCGAACACTGAAGCTTTCTTT.

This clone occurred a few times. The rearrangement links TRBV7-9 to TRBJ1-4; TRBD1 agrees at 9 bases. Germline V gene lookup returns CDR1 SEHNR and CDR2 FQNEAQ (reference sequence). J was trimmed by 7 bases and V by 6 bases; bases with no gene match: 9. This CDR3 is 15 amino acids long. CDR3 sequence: CASSTIGQGFEKLFF. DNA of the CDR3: TGTGCCAGCAGTACGATAGGACAGGGGTTTGAAAAACTGTTTTTT.

Here the CDR3 DNA reads TGTGCCAGCAGTTTGGATGCAGGACTCTACAATGAGCAGTTCTTC. The encoded protein is CASSLDAGLYNEQFF. The chain is built from TRBV27 and TRBJ2-1; a possible D gene is TRBD2 (5 bases). V lost 3 bases, J lost 3 bases, and 12 bases lay in between. This CDR3 contains 15 residues. Germline V CDR1 and CDR2: MNHEY, SMNVEV (reference sequence).

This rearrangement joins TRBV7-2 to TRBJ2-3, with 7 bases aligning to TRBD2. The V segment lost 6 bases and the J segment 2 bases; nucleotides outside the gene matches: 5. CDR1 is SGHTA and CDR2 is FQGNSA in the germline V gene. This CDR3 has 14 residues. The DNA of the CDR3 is TGTGCCAGCAGTCCCAGCGGGGACACAGATACGCAGTATTTT. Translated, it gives CASSPSGDTDTQYF.